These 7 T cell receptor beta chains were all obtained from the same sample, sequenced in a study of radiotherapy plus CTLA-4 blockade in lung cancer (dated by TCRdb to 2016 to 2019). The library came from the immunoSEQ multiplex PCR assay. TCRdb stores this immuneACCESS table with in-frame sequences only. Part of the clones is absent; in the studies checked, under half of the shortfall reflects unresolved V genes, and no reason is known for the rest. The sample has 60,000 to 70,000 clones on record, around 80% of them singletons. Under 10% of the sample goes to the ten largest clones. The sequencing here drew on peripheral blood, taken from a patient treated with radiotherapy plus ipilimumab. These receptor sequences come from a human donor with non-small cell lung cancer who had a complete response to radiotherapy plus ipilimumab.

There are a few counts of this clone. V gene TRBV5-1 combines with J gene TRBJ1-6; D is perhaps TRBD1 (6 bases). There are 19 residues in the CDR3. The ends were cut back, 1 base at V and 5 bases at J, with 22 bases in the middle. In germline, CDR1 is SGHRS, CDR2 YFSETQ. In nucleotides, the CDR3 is TGCGCCAGCAGCTTGAGGGTCTATTTAGGGGGTTCTCATAATTCACCCCTCCACTTT. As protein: CASSLRVYLGGSHNSPLHF.

CDR3: CASSPGTGNRNTIYF. CDR3 nucleotides: TGTGCCAGCAGTCCCGGGACAGGGAATCGAAACACCATATATTTT. The chain links TRBV2 to TRBJ1-3, with TRBD1 identical over 9 bases. Germline values: CDR1 SNHLY, CDR2 FYNNEI. V shed 5 bases, J shed 5 bases, and the junction held 7 bases outside the gene matches. The CDR3 spans 15 residues.

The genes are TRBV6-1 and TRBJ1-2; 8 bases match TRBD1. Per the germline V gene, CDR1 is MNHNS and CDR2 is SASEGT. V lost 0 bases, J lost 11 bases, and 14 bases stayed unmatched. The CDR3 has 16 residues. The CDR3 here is CASSEAYAGTGGWYTF. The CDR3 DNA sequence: TGTGCCAGCAGTGAAGCATATGCCGGGACAGGAGGTTGGTACACCTTC.

CDR3: CASSFRGVGEDTQYF. In nucleotides, the CDR3 is TGTGCCAGCAGCTTCAGGGGAGTGGGCGAAGATACGCAGTATTTT. The V and J genes are TRBV7-9 and TRBJ2-3; D possibly corresponds to TRBD1 (6 bases). The CDR3 loop spans 15 amino acids. Germline-derived CDR1 and CDR2 are SEHNR and FQNEAQ (reference sequence). With 3 bases removed from V and 5 bases from J, the gap between germline ends came to 15 bases. Full variable domain (rest looked up from reference TRBV7-9 and TRBJ2-3): DTGVSQNPRHKITKRGQNVTFRCDPISEHNRLYWYRQTLGQGPEFLTYFQNEAQLEKSRLLSDRFSAERPKGSFSTLEIQRTEQGDSAMYLCASSFRGVGEDTQYFGPGTRLTVL.

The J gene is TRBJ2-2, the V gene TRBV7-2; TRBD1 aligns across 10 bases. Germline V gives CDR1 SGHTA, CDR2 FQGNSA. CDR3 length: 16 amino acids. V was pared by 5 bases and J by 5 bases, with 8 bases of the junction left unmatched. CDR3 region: CASSPRQGAGTGELFF. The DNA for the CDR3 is TGTGCCAGCAGCCCACGACAGGGGGCTGGTACCGGGGAGCTGTTTTTT.

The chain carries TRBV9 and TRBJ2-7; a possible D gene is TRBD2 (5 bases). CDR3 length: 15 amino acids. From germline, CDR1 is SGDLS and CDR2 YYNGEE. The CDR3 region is CASGVRSGRSYEQYV. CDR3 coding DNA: TGTGCCAGCGGCGTACGAAGCGGACGTTCCTACGAGCAGTACGTC.

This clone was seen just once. This CDR3 reads CASSSLTEAFF. CDR3 in DNA: TGTGCCAGCAGCTCGTTGACTGAAGCTTTCTTT. This chain joins TRBV11-3 and TRBJ1-1; D gene uncertain. V shed 4 bases and J shed 5 bases, with 5 bases lying between them. Germline V gene data show CDR1 as SGHNT and CDR2 as YENEEA. The CDR3 extends over 11 amino acids. Supplemented by reference TRBV11-3 and TRBJ1-1, the full variable domain reads EAGVVQSPRYKIIEKKQPVAFWCNPISGHNTLYWYLQNLGQGPELLIRYENEEAVDDSQLPKDRFSAERLKGVDSTLKIQPAELGDSAVYLCASSSLTEAFFGQGTRLTVV.